The 15 T cell receptor beta chains listed next were all sequenced from one sample in a study of T cells in Graves' hyperthyroidism and ophthalmopathy. RNA transcripts yielded amplified TCR beta CDR3 regions. The HTBI set primed first-round TCR CDR3 RT-PCR. TCRdb re-called the multiplex PCR reads with MiXCR, one entry per CDR3 protein. The table has roughly 560,000 distinct CDR3 sequences, approximately 14% seen once. The sequenced sample was blood. These receptors all stem from a middle-aged woman with Graves' ophthalmopathy.

This clonotype came up many times. The rearrangement joins TRBV7-8 to TRBJ2-7; unclear D gene. The CDR3 has 13 amino acids. Per germline, CDR1 SGHVS and CDR2 FQNEAQ. Trimming shortened V by 3 bases and J by 2 bases, and 8 bases separated the two germline ends. CDR3 loop: CASSLTPAYEQYF. Here the CDR3 DNA reads TGTGCCAGCAGCTTGACTCCGGCCTACGAGCAGTACTTC.

Many counts were recorded for this clonotype. The chain employs TRBV28 and TRBJ2-5, with 8 bases lining up with TRBD1. The germline V gene encodes CDR1 MDHEN and CDR2 SYDVKM. The ends lost 6 bases at V and 5 bases at J; junction bases unmatched: 8. The CDR3 is made up of 14 amino acids. The DNA for the CDR3 is TGTGCCAGCAGCCGGGACAGGCCAGAGGAGACCCAGTACTTC. Translating it yields CASSRDRPEETQYF.

On this clonotype: A single base separates this from a much larger clone, so it may be a read error. The chain carries TRBV14 and TRBJ2-5; maybe TRBD2 (5 bases). With 5 bases removed from V and 5 bases from J, the gap between germline ends came to 15 bases. The CDR3 runs to 14 residues. Germline CDR1 and CDR2: SGHDN and FVKESK. CDR3: CASSVLSALETQYF. In DNA, the CDR3 is TGTGCCAGCAGCGTGCTTAGCGCCTTGGAGACCCAGTACTTC.

This clonotype occurred many times. The chain's CDR3 is CSARVVPGYTF. CDR3 sequence (DNA): TGCAGTGCTAGAGTAGTCCCTGGCTACACCTTC. The V gene is TRBV20-1, the J gene TRBJ1-2; D call uncertain. Trimming shortened V by 1 base and J by 7 bases, and 7 bases separated the two germline ends. CDR3 size: 11 residues. Germline V gene data show CDR1 as DFQATT and CDR2 as SNEGSKA (reference sequence).

This clonotype was counted ten times or more. This chain links TRBV7-9 with TRBJ1-1; D gene unclear. From germline, CDR1 is SEHNR and CDR2 FQNEAQ (reference sequence). CDR3 length: 13 amino acids. Trimming left V 1 base short and J 7 bases short, with 10 bases between. In nucleotides, the CDR3 is TGTGCCAGCAGCTTAGTTTTTGGCGGTGAAGCTTTCTTT. Its protein product is CASSLVFGGEAFF.

This clonotype showed up just a few times. The rearrangement joins TRBV11-2 to TRBJ2-7, with D possibly TRBD2 on 6 matching bases. V was pared by 4 bases and J by 6 bases, with 25 bases between. The CDR3 contains 17 residues. The germline CDR1 and CDR2 sequences are SGHAT and FQNNGV. CDR3 region: CASSSAGRDSPSSEQYF. CDR3 DNA: TGTGCCAGCAGCTCTGCGGGGCGGGACTCCCCTTCTTCCGAGCAGTACTTC.

V usage is TRBV11-3 and J usage is TRBJ2-7; D ambiguous. The CDR3 consists of 14 residues. CDR1 and CDR2 from the germline V gene are SGHNT and YENEEA. Trimming removed 3 bases at V and 3 bases at J, with 12 bases between. CDR3 sequence reads: CASSLDASIYEQYF. CDR3 in DNA: TGTGCCAGCAGCTTGGACGCATCCATCTACGAGCAGTACTTC.

This clonotype occurred many times. The chain is built from TRBV7-2 and TRBJ2-5; tentative D call: TRBD1 (5 bases). Trimming took off 5 bases at V and 3 bases at J, with 13 bases between the two ends. The CDR3 extends over 14 amino acids. Germline values: CDR1 SGHTA, CDR2 FQGNSA. CDR3 amino acids: CASSIVAREETQYF. DNA for the CDR3: TGTGCCAGCAGCATAGTCGCCAGGGAAGAGACCCAGTACTTC.

This clonotype was found a few times. V gene TRBV6-2 or TRBV6-3 combines with J gene TRBJ1-1, with TRBD1 identical over 7 bases. CDR3 length: 15 amino acids. Germline assignment: CDR1 MNHEY and CDR2 SVGEGT. V shed 0 bases and J 5 bases; nucleotides not matched to a gene: 6. CDR3 DNA: TGTGCCAGCAGTTACTCGACAGGGTGGTATACTGAAGCTTTCTTT. Translated, it gives CASSYSTGWYTEAFF.

The rearrangement links TRBV6-5 to TRBJ1-1, with D unresolved. With 3 bases removed from V and 4 bases from J, the gap between germline ends came to 12 bases. CDR3 length: 14 residues. In germline, CDR1 is MNHEY, CDR2 SVGAGI. CDR3 sequence (DNA): TGTGCCAGCAGTTATCAGGCCTGGGGCACTGAAGCTTTCTTT. Its translation is CASSYQAWGTEAFF.

This clonotype was counted ten times or more. Here the CDR3 reads CASSRVGGNQPQHF. CDR3 DNA: TGCGCCAGCAGCCGGGTAGGGGGCAATCAGCCCCAGCATTTT. The chain joins TRBV5-1 to TRBJ1-5; D may be TRBD1 (5 bases). V lost 4 bases and J 2 bases, leaving 10 bases between the germline ends. CDR1 and CDR2 from the germline V gene are SGHRS and YFSETQ. This CDR3 is 14 amino acids long.

A few counts support this clonotype. The chain has TRBV28 and TRBJ2-2, with 7 bases matching TRBD2. V shed 2 bases, J shed 4 bases, and the junction held 4 bases outside the gene matches. There are 15 residues in the CDR3. CDR1 is MDHEN and CDR2 is SYDVKM in the germline V gene. For the CDR3, the DNA is TGTGCCAGCAGTTTAATGGGGGAGGGCACCGGGGAGCTGTTTTTT. This gives the protein CASSLMGEGTGELFF. The variable domain in full, with the rest retrieved from reference TRBV28 and TRBJ2-2, is DVKVTQSSRYLVKRTGEKVFLECVQDMDHENMFWYRQDPGLGLRLIYFSYDVKMKEKGDIPEGYSVSREKKERFSLILESASTNQTSMYLCASSLMGEGTGELFFGEGSRLTVL.

The chain carries TRBV2 and TRBJ2-3; 7 nucleotides line up with TRBD2. Germline lookup yields CDR1 SNHLY and CDR2 FYNNEI. J was trimmed by 2 bases and V by 11 bases; bases with no gene match: 7. The CDR3 spans 13 residues. The CDR3 DNA reads TGTGCCGGACTCAGCGGGAACACAGATACGCAGTATTTT. Residues: CAGLSGNTDTQYF. Complete variable domain (other parts from reference TRBV2 and TRBJ2-3): EPEVTQTPSHQVTQMGQEVILRCVPISNHLYFYWYRQILGQKVEFLVSFYNNEISEKSEIFDDQFSVERPDGSNFTLKIRSTKLEDSAMYFCAGLSGNTDTQYFGPGTRLTVL.

There are many counts of this clonotype. The gene calls are TRBV20-1 and TRBJ2-7; 9 bases match TRBD2. CDR1 is DFQATT and CDR2 is SNEGSKA in the germline V gene (reference sequence). V gave up 3 bases and J gave up 3 bases; unmatched junction bases: 9. This CDR3 contains 15 residues. The CDR3 loop reads CSASYLLAGRYEQYF. The CDR3 region has the DNA TGCAGTGCTAGCTACCTACTAGCGGGCCGCTACGAGCAGTACTTC.

In its sample, this clonotype was seen a few times. The chain is built from TRBV19 and TRBJ1-1; a possible D gene is TRBD1 (6 bases). The germline gives CDR1 LNHDA, CDR2 SQIVND (reference sequence). The CDR3 length is 15 residues. V was pared by 6 bases and J by 1 base, with 15 bases between. The CDR3 spells CASRSSLGGNTEAFF. CDR3 coding DNA: TGTGCCAGTAGGTCATCTCTAGGGGGGAACACTGAAGCTTTCTTT. The whole variable domain, filled in from reference TRBV19 and TRBJ1-1, reads DGGITQSPKYLFRKEGQNVTLSCEQNLNHDAMYWYRQDPGQGLRLIYYSQIVNDFQKGDIAEGYSVSREKKESFPLTVTSAQKNPTAFYLCASRSSLGGNTEAFFGQGTRLTVV.